The clone carrying this TCR beta chain was counted ten times or more. The antigen is undetermined. The data derive from a study of identical twins. With 2 bases removed from V and 4 bases from J, the gap between germline ends came to 6 bases. The CDR3 has 13 amino acids. The germline gives CDR1 MDHEN, CDR2 SYDVKM. Study-level findings and limits: Invariant populations such as MAIT and iNKT cells could partly muddle zero-insertion analyses. Reduced insertions were recorded for abundant cord blood beta clonotypes, with no such pattern in memory repertoires. The degree of excess twin sharing was weaker in beta out-of-frame sequences.

Among all donors, each was a healthy Caucasian. A single record per CDR3 protein comes from TCRdb applying MiXCR to the 5' RACE reads. Of some 1,700,000 distinct CDR3 sequences in the sample, roughly 35% are singletons; the top ten hold roughly 0.3%. The sequenced sample was cord blood. J is TRBJ2-1 and V is TRBV28; weak D call: TRBD2 (6 bases). The origin of this receptor is a newborn girl in good health. The CDR3 DNA sequence: TGTGCCAGCAGTTTACGGGAGTACAATGAGCAGTTCTTC. Amino acids: CASSLREYNEQFF.